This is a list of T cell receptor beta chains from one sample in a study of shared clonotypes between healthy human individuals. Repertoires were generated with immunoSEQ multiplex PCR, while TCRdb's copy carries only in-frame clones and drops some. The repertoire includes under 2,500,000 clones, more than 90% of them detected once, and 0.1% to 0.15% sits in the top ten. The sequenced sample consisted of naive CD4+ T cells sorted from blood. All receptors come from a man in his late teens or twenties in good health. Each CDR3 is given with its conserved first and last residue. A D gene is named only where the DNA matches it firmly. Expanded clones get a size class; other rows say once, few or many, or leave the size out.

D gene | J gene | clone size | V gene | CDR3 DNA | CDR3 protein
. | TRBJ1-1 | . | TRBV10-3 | TGTGCCATCGGAGGCGGACAAACCACTGAAGCTTTCTTT | CAIGGGQTTEAFF
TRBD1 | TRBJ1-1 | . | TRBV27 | TGTGCCAGCAGTAGGGGGCTGAACACTGAAGCTTTCTTT | CASSRGLNTEAFF
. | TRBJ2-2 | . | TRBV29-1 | TGCAGCGTTGGGGTTTCCGGGACGGCGAACACCGGGGAGCTGTTTTTT | CSVGVSGTANTGELFF
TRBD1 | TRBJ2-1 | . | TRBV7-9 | TGTGCCAGCAGCTTAGGGACAGGGAACTATGAGCAGTTCTTC | CASSLGTGNYEQFF
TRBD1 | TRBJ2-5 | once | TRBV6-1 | TGTGCCAGCAGTATATCGGACAGGGTTGAGACCCAGTACTTC | CASSISDRVETQYF
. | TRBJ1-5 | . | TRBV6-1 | TGTGCCAGCAGTGAGGACCGATTCAATCAGCCCCAGCATTTT | CASSEDRFNQPQHF
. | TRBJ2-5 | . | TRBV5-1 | TGCGCCAGCAGGTCGAGGGGGGCCAACCAAGAGACCCAGTACTTC | CASRSRGANQETQYF
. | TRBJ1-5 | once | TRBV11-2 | TGTGCCAGCAGCTTAGTGGGGGGCAACAATCAGCCCCAGCATTTT | CASSLVGGNNQPQHF
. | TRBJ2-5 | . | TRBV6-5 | TGTGCCAGCAGTTACGTGGGTCAGGGAGAGACCCAGTACTTC | CASSYVGQGETQYF
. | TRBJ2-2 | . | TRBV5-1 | TGCGCCAGCAGCGCCGGCGGGGCAACCGGGGAGCTGTTTTTT | CASSAGGATGELFF
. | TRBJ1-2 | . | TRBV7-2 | TGTGCCAGCAGCCAAAATCCAGGGCTCTATGGCTACACCTTC | CASSQNPGLYGYTF
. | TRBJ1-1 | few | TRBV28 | TGTGCCAGCAGCCCACGAAGGACTGAAGCTTTCTTT | CASSPRRTEAFF
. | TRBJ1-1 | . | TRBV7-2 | TGTGCCAGCAGCTGGACCGTGAACACTGAAGCTTTCTTT | CASSWTVNTEAFF
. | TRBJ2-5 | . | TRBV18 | TGTGCCAGCTCACGAAACTCGCTAGGGGAGACCCAGTACTTC | CASSRNSLGETQYF
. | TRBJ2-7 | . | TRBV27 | TGTGCCAGCACGGAACCTACCTACGAGCAGTACTTC | CASTEPTYEQYF
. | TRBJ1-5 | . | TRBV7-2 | TGTGCCAGCAGCTCGGACACATTTAGCAATCAGCCCCAGCATTTT | CASSSDTFSNQPQHF
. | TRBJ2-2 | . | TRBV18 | TGTGCCAGCTCAACTAGGGACGGAGCAACCGGGGAGCTGTTTTTT | CASSTRDGATGELFF
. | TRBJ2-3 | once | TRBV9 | TGTGCCAGCAGCGACGGATTCGGCACAGATACGCAGTATTTT | CASSDGFGTDTQYF
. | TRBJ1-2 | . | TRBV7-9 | TGTGCCAGCAGCCCCGACGTACCGAGGGGCTACACCTTC | CASSPDVPRGYTF
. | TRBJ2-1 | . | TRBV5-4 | TGTGCCAGCAGCTTCCTGGACGGTGACAATGAGCAGTTCTTC | CASSFLDGDNEQFF
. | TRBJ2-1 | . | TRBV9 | TGTGCCAGCAGCGTAGGGGAACAAAATGAGCAGTTCTTC | CASSVGEQNEQFF
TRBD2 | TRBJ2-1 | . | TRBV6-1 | TGTGCCAGCAGTGAAGCGCTCCTGACTAGCGGGGGGCCGTTCTTC | CASSEALLTSGGPFF
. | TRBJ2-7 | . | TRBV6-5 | TGTGCCAGCTCAACTAGGGGGCTAGCGGGCTACGAGCAGTACTTC | CASSTRGLAGYEQYF